The count of the clone carrying this T cell receptor (beta chain) is one. These data come from a study of control samples from healthy donors and cancer patients. The V and J ends lost 3 bases and 3 bases respectively, with 8 bases between them. Germline CDR1 and CDR2: LGHNA and YNFKEQ. The CDR3 is made up of 13 amino acids. Sequenced by immunoSEQ multiplex PCR; TCRdb stores in-frame clones only, minus some. The data contain about 130,000 clones, about 94% of them singletons. The sequence was collected from a man aged 30-40 years in good health. Sample: blood. The V and J genes are TRBV4-2 and TRBJ1-2, with a possible D match to TRBD1 (5 bases). The CDR3 reads CASSQVGDYGYTF. CDR3 DNA sequence: TGTGCCAGCAGCCAGGTGGGGGACTATGGCTACACCTTC.